The present entry profiles one TCR beta chain with its context. TCRdb processed the 5' RACE reads anew with MiXCR; each CDR3 protein has one entry. The data hold over 300,000 distinct CDR3 sequences, with 20% to 25% observed a single time. This record comes from a study of T-cell memory formation after mild COVID-19. Germline lookup yields CDR1 SGDLS and CDR2 YYNGEE. The CDR3 has 14 residues. V was shortened by 1 base and J by 7 bases, with 14 bases between the two germline ends. The TCR originated in a man aged 18 to 30 who had mild COVID-19 (a few samples of this study predate the infection). Cell type and time point are not known. Sequencing used PBMCs or a T cell subset sorted from them (not recorded which). This chain links TRBV9 with TRBJ1-2; maybe TRBD1 (5 bases). The CDR3 nucleotides read TGTGCCAGCAGCGTATCCGGGGCGGCGGGTGGCTACACCTTC. This encodes CASSVSGAAGGYTF.